This TCR beta chain was obtained from a study of identical twins. One entry per CDR3 protein, called by TCRdb with MiXCR from the 5' RACE reads. The data show about 690,000 distinct CDR3 sequences, around 6.1% seen once. Germline V lookup: CDR1 MNHEY, CDR2 SVGAGI. V was pared by 2 bases and J by 3 bases, with 4 bases of the junction left unmatched. This CDR3 has 15 residues. This clonotype has at least ten counts. The TCR originated in a man between 18 and 29 years old in good health. Sequencing was carried out using naive T cells sorted from blood. V usage is TRBV6-5 and J usage is TRBJ2-3; 8 nucleotides agree with TRBD1. CDR3 DNA: TGTGCCAGCAGTTACCAGGGGGCGAGTACAGATACGCAGTATTTT. Amino acid sequence: CASSYQGASTDTQYF.